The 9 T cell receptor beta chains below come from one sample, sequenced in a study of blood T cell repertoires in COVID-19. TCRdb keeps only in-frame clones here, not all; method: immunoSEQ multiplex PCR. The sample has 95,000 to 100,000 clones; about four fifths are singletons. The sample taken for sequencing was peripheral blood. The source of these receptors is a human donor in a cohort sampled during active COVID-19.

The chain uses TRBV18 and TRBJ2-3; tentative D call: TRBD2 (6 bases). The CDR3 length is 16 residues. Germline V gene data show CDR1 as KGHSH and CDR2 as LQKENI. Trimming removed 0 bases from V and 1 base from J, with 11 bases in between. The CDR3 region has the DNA TGTGCCAGCTCACCACCCACCGGAGGGGGCACAGATACGCAGTATTTT. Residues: CASSPPTGGGTDTQYF.

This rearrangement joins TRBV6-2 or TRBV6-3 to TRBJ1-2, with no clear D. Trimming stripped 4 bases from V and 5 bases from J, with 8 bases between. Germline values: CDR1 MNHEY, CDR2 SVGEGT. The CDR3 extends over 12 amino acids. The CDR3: CASSFPRYGYTF. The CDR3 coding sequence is TGTGCCAGCAGTTTCCCCCGGTATGGCTACACCTTC.

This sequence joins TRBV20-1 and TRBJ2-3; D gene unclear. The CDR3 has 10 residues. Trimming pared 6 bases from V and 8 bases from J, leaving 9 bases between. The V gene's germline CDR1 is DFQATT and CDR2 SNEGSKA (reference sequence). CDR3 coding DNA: TGCAGTGCGGTTTTGAGTACGCAGTATTTT. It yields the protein CSAVLSTQYF.

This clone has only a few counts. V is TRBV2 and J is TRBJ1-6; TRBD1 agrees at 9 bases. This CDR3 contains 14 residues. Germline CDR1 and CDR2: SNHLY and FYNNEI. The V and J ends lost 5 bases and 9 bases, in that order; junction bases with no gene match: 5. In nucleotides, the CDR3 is TGTGCCAGCAGTCAGGGACAGGGAAGTTCACCCCTCCACTTT. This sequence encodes CASSQGQGSSPLHF.

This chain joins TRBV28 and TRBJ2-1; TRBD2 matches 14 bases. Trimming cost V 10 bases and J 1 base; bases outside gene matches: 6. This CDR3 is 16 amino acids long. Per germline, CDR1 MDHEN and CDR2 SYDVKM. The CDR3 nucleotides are TGTGCCACCTTAGGGACTAGCGGGGGATCCTACAATGAGCAGTTCTTC. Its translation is CATLGTSGGSYNEQFF. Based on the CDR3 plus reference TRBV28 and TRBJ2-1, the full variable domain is DVKVTQSSRYLVKRTGEKVFLECVQDMDHENMFWYRQDPGLGLRLIYFSYDVKMKEKGDIPEGYSVSREKKERFSLILESASTNQTSMYLCATLGTSGGSYNEQFFGPGTRLTVL.

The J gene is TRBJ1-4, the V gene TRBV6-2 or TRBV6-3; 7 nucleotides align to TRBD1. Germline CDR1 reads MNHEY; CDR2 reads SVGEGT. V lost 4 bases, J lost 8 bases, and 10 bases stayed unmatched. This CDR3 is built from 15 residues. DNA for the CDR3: TGTGCCAGCAGTTGGAGGTGGGGACAGCTAGAAAAACTGTTTTTT. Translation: CASSWRWGQLEKLFF.

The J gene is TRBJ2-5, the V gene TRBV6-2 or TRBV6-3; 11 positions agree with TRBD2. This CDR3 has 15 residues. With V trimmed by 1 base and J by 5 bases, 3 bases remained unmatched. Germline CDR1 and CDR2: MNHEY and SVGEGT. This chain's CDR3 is CASSYLAGGPETQYF. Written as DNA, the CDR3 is TGTGCCAGCAGTTACTTAGCGGGGGGGCCTGAGACCCAGTACTTC.

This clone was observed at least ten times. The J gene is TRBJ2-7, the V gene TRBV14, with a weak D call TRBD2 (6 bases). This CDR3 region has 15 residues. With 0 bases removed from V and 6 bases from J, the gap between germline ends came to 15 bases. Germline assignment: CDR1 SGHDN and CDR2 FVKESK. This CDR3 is CASSQDRRGNREQYF. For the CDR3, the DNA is TGTGCCAGCAGCCAAGATAGGAGGGGAAATCGCGAGCAGTACTTC.

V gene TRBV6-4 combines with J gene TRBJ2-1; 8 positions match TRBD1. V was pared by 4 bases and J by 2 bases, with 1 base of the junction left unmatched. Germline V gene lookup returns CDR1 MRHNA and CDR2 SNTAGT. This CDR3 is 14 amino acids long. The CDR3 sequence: CASSADRAYNEQFF. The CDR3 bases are TGTGCCAGCAGTGCGGACAGGGCCTACAATGAGCAGTTCTTC.